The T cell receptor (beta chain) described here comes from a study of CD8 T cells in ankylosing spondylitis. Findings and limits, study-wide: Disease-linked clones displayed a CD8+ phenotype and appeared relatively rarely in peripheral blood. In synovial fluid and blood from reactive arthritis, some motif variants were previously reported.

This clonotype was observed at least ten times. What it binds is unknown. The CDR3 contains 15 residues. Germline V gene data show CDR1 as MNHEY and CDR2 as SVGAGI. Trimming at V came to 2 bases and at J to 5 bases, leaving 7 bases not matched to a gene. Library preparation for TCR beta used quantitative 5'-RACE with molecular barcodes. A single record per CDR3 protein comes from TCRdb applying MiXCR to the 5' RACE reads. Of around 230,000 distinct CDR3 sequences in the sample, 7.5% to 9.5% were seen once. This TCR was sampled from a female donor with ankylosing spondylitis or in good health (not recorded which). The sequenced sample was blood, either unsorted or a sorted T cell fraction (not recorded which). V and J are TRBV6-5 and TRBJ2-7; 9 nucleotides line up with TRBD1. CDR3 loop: CASSYPGQGFDEQYF. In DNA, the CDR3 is TGTGCCAGCAGTTACCCGGGACAGGGATTCGACGAGCAGTACTTC.